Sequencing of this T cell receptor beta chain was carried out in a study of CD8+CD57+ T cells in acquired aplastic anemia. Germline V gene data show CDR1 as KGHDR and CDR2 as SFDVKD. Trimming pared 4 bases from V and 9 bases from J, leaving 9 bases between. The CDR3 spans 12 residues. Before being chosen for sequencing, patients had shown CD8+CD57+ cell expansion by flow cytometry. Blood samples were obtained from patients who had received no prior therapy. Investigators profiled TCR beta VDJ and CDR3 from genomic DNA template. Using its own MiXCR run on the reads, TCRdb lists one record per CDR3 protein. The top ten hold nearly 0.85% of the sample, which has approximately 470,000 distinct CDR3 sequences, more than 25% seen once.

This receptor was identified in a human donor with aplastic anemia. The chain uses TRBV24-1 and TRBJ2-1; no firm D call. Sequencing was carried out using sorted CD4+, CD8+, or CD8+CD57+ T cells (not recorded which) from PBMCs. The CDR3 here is CATSDRTAEQFF. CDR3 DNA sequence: TGTGCCACCAGTGACCGCACGGCTGAGCAGTTCTTC.